This TCR beta chain was observed in a study of blood T cell repertoires in COVID-19. Overall study context: Whether acute or convalescent, the COVID-19 samples came from the United States, Italy and Spain. Sources were T cells, B-cell-depleted T cells, or PBMCs; the material itself was cDNA or gDNA.

In the original processing: Scientists estimated how many nucleated cells there were by amplifying reference gene primers. Using immunoSEQ multiplex PCR, the repertoire was profiled, and TCRdb retains in-frame clones only, with some absent. Clone size and V and J calls were adopted from that table, with D and trimming inferred from the DNA. The data show 70,000 to 95,000 clones, with 85% to 90% seen just once and roughly 8.7% held by the top ten. Germline V gene lookup returns CDR1 LNHDA and CDR2 SQIVND (reference sequence). The CDR3 spans 15 residues. V was trimmed by 6 bases and J by 1 base, leaving 12 bases between them.

The specimen sequenced was peripheral blood. The sequence was obtained from a woman in her 70s with acute or convalescent COVID-19. The chain joins TRBV19 to TRBJ2-2; a weak D match, TRBD1 (6 bases). CDR3 DNA: TGTGCCAGTAGCTCAGGGGTTATGAACACCGGGGAGCTGTTTTTT. Its protein product is CASSSGVMNTGELFF.